These 2 T cell receptor beta chains share one sample of origin, sequenced in a study of blood T cell repertoires in COVID-19. The table came from immunoSEQ multiplex PCR; TCRdb's copy has only in-frame clones and leaves some out. The sample consists of around 300,000 clones, roughly 91% of them appearing once. Source material: PBMCs or T cells enriched from blood (not recorded which). The receptor source for this set is a young woman who had recovered from COVID-19.

In its sample, this clone was seen a few times. Other nucleotide sequences in the sample specify the same CDR3. This sequence joins TRBV20-1 and TRBJ2-7; D gene ambiguous. This CDR3 contains 11 residues. The germline gives CDR1 DFQATT, CDR2 SNEGSKA (reference sequence). The V and J ends lost 3 bases and 0 bases respectively, with 3 bases between them. This chain's CDR3 is CSASGSYEQYF. DNA of the CDR3: TGCAGTGCTAGCGGCTCCTACGAGCAGTACTTC.

This clone was picked up a small number of times. The chain's CDR3 is CASSRTERYNSPLHF. The CDR3 coding sequence is TGTGCCAGCAGTAGGACAGAGAGATATAATTCACCCCTCCACTTT. The chain combines TRBV6-5 with TRBJ1-6; a possible D gene is TRBD1 (6 bases). V dropped 5 bases and J dropped 4 bases, with 12 bases sitting between them. Germline loops: CDR1 MNHEY, CDR2 SVGAGI. The CDR3 is made up of 15 amino acids.